One and the same sample provided the 3 T cell receptor beta chains below, sequenced in a study of blood T cells in healthy people across ages. Sample-barcoded 5' priming and a J-beta primer mix drove a second PCR of 7 to 11 cycles. TCRdb independently ran MiXCR on the 5' RACE reads; one entry per CDR3 protein. The sample lists hundreds of thousands of distinct CDR3 sequences, 56% occurring once. The sample comprised blood. These receptors came from a man between 40 and 49 years old in good health.

This clonotype was seen a handful of times. The genes are TRBV20-1 and TRBJ2-7; tentatively, D is TRBD2 (6 bases). V lost 2 bases, J lost 5 bases, and 16 bases lay in between. Germline V gene lookup returns CDR1 DFQATT and CDR2 SNEGSKA (reference sequence). CDR3 size: 14 residues. Here the CDR3 DNA reads TGCAGTGCTAGAATCCAGGGCGGGGTCCACGAGCAGTACTTC. Translated, it gives CSARIQGGVHEQYF.

This clonotype has a handful of counts. This sequence joins TRBV29-1 and TRBJ2-1; no clear D gene. V was clipped by 7 bases and J by 4 bases, with 20 bases between them. There are 15 residues in the CDR3. Per germline, CDR1 SQVTM and CDR2 ANQGSEA. CDR3 loop: CSAKTPRDLYNEQFF. CDR3 coding DNA: TGCAGCGCTAAAACCCCCCGTGACCTATACAATGAGCAGTTCTTC.

This clonotype was detected only a few times. In DNA form, the CDR3 reads TGTGCCAGCAGTTTATCCCATCAGAGGGATACGCAGTATTTT. This translates into CASSLSHQRDTQYF. This chain links TRBV28 with TRBJ2-3, with D unresolved. The CDR3 extends over 14 amino acids. Germline CDR1 MDHEN, CDR2 SYDVKM. V was pared by 1 base and J by 6 bases, with 11 bases between.